Here is one TCR beta chain with its context. As yet, its antigen is unknown. The data were obtained in a study of type 1 and type 2 diabetes patients. Study in general: From PBMCs, CD4+ and CD8+ T cells were isolated by magnetic microbeads.

Amplification started from genomic DNA. A primer set of 30 forward and 13 reverse primers amplified the CDR3. TCRdb analysed the multiplex PCR reads with MiXCR anew, one entry per CDR3 protein. Of 250,000 or so distinct CDR3 sequences in the sample, around 50% were seen once. Approximately 10 milliliters of peripheral blood were collected from each participant. The CDR3 spans 15 residues. With 9 bases clipped from V and 2 bases from J, the junction kept 9 bases outside the gene matches. Germline assignment: CDR1 LNHDA and CDR2 SQIVND (reference sequence). The study, taken as a whole, reports: Age and gender were not matched between study groups.

This receptor was taken from a man between 18 and 29 years old with type 2 diabetes. The J gene is TRBJ1-5, the V gene TRBV19; 8 bases are shared with TRBD1. The source material was peripheral blood mononuclear cells (PBMCs). The CDR3 sequence: CARIQGVSCNQPQHF. The CDR3 bases are TGTGCCAGGATACAGGGGGTTAGTTGCAATCAGCCCCAGCATTTT.